The present T cell receptor (beta chain) was sequenced within a study of blood T cell repertoires in COVID-19. Study as a whole: The study drew acute and convalescent COVID-19 samples from the United States, Italy and Spain. Sample material is recorded as cDNA or gDNA derived from T cells, B-cell-depleted T cells, or PBMCs.

The authors' processing: Reference gene primer amplification yielded estimated nucleated cell counts. Method: immunoSEQ multiplex PCR; TCRdb's copy keeps in-frame clones and lacks some. The V and J calls and clone size are taken from that table; D and trimming were inferred from the DNA. This sample carries approximately 65,000 clones, 90% of them seen once, and the ten largest clones take 4.5% to 5.5%. The CDR3 has 17 residues. Trimming cost V 5 bases and J 4 bases; bases outside gene matches: 14. Looked up from germline, CDR1 is SEHNR and CDR2 is FQNEAQ (reference sequence). The V call is TRBV7-9, the J call TRBJ1-3; 7 nucleotides line up with TRBD1. The sample was peripheral blood. This clonotype originated in a young woman with acute or convalescent COVID-19. The CDR3 region has the DNA TGTGCCAGCAGCCCATTAACCGGACAGGCGGGGGGAAACACCATATATTTT. It yields the protein CASSPLTGQAGGNTIYF.